This T cell receptor (beta chain) was identified in a study of blood T cell repertoires in COVID-19. Overall study: PBMCs, B-cell-depleted T cells, or T cells were the source of the cDNA or gDNA that made up the material.

Here immunoSEQ multiplex PCR was the method, and the copy in TCRdb shows in-frame clones only, minus some. Of around 290,000 clones in the sample, about 89% were seen once. Participants were aged about 18 to 100 years, lived in over 20 US areas, and enrolled virtually. Cohort placement rested on clinical history that participants reported themselves. The CDR3 sequence is 17 residues long. The V segment lost 4 bases and the J segment 2 bases; nucleotides outside the gene matches: 11. Germline V gene data show CDR1 as SGHNT and CDR2 as YYREEE (reference sequence). The clonotype originates from a woman between 40 and 55 years old who had recovered from COVID-19. The rearrangement links TRBV5-4 to TRBJ1-1; 10 nucleotides match TRBD1. Sequenced material: PBMCs or T cells enriched from blood (not recorded which). CDR3 coding DNA: TGTGCCAGCAGCCAACGACAGGGGGCCTATAAAAACACTGAAGCTTTCTTT. As protein: CASSQRQGAYKNTEAFF.